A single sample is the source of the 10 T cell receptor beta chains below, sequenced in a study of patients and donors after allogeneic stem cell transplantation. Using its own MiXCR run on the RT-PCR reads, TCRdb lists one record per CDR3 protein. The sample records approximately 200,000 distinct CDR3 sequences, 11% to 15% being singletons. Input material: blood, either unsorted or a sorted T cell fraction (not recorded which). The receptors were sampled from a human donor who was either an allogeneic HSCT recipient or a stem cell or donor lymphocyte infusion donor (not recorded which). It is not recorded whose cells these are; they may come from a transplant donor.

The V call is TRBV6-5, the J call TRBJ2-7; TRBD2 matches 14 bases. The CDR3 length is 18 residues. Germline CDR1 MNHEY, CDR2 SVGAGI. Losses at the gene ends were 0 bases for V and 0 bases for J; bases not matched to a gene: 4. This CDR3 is CASSYSRLAGGTSYEQYF. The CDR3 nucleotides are TGTGCCAGCAGTTACTCCAGACTAGCGGGAGGGACCTCCTACGAGCAGTACTTC.

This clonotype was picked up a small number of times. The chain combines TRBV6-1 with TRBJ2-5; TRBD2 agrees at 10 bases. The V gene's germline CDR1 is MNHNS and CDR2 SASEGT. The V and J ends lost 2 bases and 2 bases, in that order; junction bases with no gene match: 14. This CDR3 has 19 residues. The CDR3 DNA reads TGTGCCAGCAGTGAAAAATTTTCCGTTCTAGCGGGGGTACAAGAGACCCAGTACTTC. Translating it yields CASSEKFSVLAGVQETQYF.

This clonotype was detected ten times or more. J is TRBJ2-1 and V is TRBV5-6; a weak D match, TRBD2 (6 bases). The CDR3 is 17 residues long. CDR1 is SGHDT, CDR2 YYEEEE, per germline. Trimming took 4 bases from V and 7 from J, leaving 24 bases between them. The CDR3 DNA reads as TGTGCCAGCAGCCCGAGACAATTACGGGAGACGGTAAATGAGCAGTTCTTC. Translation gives CASSPRQLRETVNEQFF. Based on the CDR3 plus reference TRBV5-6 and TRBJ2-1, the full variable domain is DAGVTQSPTHLIKTRGQQVTLRCSPKSGHDTVSWYQQALGQGPQFIFQYYEEEERQRGNFPDRFSGHQFPNYSSELNVNALLLGDSALYLCASSPRQLRETVNEQFFGPGTRLTVL.

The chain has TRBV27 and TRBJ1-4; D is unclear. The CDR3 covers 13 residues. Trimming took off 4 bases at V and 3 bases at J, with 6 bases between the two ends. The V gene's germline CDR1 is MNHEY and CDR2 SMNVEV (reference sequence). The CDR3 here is CASSSDPNEKLFF. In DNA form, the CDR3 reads TGTGCCAGCAGTTCCGACCCTAATGAAAAACTGTTTTTT.

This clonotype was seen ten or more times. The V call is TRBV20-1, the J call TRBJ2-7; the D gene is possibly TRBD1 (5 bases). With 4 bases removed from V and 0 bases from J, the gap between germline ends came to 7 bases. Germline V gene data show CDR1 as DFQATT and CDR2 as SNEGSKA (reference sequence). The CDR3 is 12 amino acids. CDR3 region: CSATDSSYEQYF. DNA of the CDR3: TGCAGTGCTACAGACAGCTCCTACGAGCAGTACTTC.

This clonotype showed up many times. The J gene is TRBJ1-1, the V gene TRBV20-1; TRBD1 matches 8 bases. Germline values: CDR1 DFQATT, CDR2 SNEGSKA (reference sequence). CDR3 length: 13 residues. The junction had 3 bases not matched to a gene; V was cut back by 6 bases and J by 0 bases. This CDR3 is CSARGQVNTEAFF. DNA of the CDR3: TGCAGTGCCCGGGGACAGGTGAACACTGAAGCTTTCTTT.

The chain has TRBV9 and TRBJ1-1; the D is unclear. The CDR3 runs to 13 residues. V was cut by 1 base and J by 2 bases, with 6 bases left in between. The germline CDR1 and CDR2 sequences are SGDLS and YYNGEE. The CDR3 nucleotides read TGTGCCAGCAGCGTATGGGGAAACACTGAAGCTTTCTTT. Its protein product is CASSVWGNTEAFF. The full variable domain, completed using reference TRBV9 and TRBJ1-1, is DSGVTQTPKHLITATGQRVTLRCSPRSGDLSVYWYQQSLDQGLQFLIQYYNGEERAKGNILERFSAQQFPDLHSELNLSSLELGDSALYFCASSVWGNTEAFFGQGTRLTVV.

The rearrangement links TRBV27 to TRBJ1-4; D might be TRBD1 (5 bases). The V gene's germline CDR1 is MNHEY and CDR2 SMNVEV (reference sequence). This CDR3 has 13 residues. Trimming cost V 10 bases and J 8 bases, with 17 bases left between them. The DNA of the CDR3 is TGTGCCACCAAAACCCTCGGGGGGGAAAAACTGTTTTTT. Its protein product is CATKTLGGEKLFF.

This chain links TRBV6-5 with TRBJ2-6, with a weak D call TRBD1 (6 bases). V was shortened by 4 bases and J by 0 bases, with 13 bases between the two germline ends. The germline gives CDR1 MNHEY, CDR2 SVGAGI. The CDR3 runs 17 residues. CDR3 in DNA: TGTGCCAGCAGTTTCAACGACAGGATCTCTGGGGCCAACGTCCTGACTTTC. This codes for CASSFNDRISGANVLTF.

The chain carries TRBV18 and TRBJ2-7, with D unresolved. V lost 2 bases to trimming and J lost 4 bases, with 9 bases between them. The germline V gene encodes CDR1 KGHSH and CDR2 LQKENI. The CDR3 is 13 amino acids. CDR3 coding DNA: TGTGCCAGCTCACCAGGCCTGGGTTACGAGCAGTACTTC. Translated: CASSPGLGYEQYF. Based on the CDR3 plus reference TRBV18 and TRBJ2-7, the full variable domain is NAGVMQNPRHLVRRRGQEARLRCSPMKGHSHVYWYRQLPEEGLKFMVYLQKENIIDESGMPKERFSAEFPKEGPSILRIQQVVRGDSAAYFCASSPGLGYEQYFGPGTRLTVT.